This T cell receptor (beta chain) was sequenced for a study of blood T cell repertoires in COVID-19. The protocol was immunoSEQ multiplex PCR, while the TCRdb copy is restricted to in-frame clones and leaves out a portion. The table records 250,000 to 350,000 clones, almost 90% of them present only once. J lost 8 bases, V lost 6 bases, and 7 bases had no gene match. The germline gives CDR1 MNHEY, CDR2 SVGAGI. CDR3 length equals 15 residues. This receptor was obtained from a woman aged 25-40 years with COVID-19, enrolled during active disease. Sequenced: peripheral blood. The chain recombines TRBV6-5 with TRBJ2-1; 13 bases are a match to TRBD2. The DNA for the CDR3 is TGTGCCAGCAGCCGACTAGCGGGAGGCCTTCATGAGCAGTTCTTC. Its translation: CASSRLAGGLHEQFF.